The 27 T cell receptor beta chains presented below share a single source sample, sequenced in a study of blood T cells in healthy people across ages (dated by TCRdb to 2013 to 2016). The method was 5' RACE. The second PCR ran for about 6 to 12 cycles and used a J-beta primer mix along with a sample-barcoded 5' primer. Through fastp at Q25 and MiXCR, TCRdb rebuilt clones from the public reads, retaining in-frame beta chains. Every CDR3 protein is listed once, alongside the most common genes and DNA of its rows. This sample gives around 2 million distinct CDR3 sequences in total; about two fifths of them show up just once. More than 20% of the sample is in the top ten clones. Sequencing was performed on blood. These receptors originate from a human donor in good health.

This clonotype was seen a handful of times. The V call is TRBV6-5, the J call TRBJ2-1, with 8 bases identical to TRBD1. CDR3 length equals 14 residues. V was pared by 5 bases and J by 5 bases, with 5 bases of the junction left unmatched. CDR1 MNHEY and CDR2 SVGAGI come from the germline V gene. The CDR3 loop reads CASSPTGEDNEQFF. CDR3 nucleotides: TGTGCCAGCAGTCCGACAGGGGAAGACAATGAGCAGTTCTTC.

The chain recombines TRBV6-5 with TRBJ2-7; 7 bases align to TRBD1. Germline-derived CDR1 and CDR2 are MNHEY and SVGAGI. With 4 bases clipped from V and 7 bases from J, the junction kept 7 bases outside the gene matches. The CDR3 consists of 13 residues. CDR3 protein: CASSFGTDDEQYF. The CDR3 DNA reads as TGTGCCAGCAGTTTCGGGACAGACGATGAGCAGTACTTC.

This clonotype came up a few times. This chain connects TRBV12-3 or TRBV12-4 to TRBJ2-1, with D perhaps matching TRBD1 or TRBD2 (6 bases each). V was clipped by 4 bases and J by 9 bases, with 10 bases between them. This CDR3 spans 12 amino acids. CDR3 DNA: TGTGCCAGCAGTTCGGGGGCAGCTGAGCAGTTCTTC. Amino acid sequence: CASSSGAAEQFF.

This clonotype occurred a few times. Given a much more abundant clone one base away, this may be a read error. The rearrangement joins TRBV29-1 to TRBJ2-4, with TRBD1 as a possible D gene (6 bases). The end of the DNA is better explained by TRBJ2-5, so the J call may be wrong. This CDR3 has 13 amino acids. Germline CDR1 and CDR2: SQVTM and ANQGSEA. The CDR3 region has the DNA TGCAGCGTTGTAGGGGGTACAGAAGAGACCCAGTACTTC. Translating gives CSVVGGTEETQYF.

The CDR3 region has the DNA TGCAGTGCTAAAGGCCAAAACTATGGCTACACCTTC. Translated, it gives CSAKGQNYGYTF. J is TRBJ1-2 and V is TRBV20-1; D ambiguous. V was clipped by 4 bases and J by 2 bases, with 8 bases between them. CDR1 and CDR2 (germline): DFQATT, SNEGSKA (reference sequence). This CDR3 comprises 12 residues.

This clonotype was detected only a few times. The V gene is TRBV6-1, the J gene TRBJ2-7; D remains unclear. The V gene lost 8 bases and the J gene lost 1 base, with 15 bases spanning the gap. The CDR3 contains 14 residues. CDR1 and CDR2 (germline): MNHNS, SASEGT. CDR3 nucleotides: TGTGCCAGCGCTTTTGTCCGATATTCCTACGAGCAGTACTTC. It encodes CASAFVRYSYEQYF.

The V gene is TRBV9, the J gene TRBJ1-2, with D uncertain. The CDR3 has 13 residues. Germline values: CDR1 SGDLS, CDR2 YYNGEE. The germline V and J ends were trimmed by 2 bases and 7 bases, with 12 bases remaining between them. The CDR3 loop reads CASSVSSASGYTF. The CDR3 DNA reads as TGTGCCAGCAGCGTGAGTTCGGCGAGTGGCTACACCTTC.

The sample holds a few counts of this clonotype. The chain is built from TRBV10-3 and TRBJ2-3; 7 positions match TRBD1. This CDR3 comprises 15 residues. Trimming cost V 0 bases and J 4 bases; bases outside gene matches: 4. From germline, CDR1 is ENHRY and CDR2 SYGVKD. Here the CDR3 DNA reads TGTGCCATCAGTGAGTCGACAGGGCCCCCAGATACGCAGTATTTT. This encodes CAISESTGPPDTQYF.

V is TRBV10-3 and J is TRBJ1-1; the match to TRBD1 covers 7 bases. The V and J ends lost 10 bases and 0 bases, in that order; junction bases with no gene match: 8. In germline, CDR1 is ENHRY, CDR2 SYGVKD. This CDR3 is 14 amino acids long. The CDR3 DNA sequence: TGTGCCACCAACAGGGGAGCCATGAACACTGAAGCTTTCTTT. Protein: CATNRGAMNTEAFF.

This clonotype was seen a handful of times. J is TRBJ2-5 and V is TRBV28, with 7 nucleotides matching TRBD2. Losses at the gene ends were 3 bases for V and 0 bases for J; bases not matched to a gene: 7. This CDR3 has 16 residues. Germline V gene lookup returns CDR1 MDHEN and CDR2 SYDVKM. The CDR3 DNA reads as TGTGCCAGCAGTTTCTGGCGGGGGAACCACCAAGAGACCCAGTACTTC. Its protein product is CASSFWRGNHQETQYF.

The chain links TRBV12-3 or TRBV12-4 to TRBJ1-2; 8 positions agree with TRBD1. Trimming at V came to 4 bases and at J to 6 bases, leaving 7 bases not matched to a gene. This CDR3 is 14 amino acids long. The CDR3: CASSSRDRRDGYTF. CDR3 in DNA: TGTGCCAGCAGTTCCCGGGACAGGAGGGATGGCTACACCTTC.

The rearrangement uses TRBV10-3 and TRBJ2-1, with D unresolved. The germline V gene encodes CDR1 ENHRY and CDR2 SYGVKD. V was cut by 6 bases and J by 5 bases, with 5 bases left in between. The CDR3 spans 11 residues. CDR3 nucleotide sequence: TGTGCCATCAGCCTTAACAATGAGCAGTTCTTC. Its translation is CAISLNNEQFF.

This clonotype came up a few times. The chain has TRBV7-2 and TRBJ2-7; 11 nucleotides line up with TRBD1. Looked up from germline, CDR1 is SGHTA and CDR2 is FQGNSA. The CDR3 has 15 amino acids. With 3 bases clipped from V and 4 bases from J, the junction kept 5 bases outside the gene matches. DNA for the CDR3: TGTGCCAGCAGCTTGGGACAGGGGGTTGGGTACGAGCAGTACTTC. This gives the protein CASSLGQGVGYEQYF.

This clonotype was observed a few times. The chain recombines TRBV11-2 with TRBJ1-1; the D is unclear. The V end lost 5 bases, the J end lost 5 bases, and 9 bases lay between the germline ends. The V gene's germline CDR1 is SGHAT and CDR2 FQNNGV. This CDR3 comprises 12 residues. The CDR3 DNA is TGTGCCAGCAGCAAATGGGCAACTGAAGCTTTCTTT. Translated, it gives CASSKWATEAFF.

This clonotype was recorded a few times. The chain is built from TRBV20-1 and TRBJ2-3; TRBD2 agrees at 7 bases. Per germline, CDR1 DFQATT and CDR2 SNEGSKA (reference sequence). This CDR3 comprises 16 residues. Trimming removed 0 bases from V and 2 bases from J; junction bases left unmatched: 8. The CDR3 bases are TGCAGTGCTAGAGATCGCTTGCGGGGGTACACAGATACGCAGTATTTT. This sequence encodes CSARDRLRGYTDTQYF.

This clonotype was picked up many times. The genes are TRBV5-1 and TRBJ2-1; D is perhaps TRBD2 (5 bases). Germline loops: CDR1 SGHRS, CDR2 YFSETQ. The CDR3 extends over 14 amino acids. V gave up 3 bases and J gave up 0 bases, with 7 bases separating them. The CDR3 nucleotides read TGCGCCAGCAGCTCGGGATACTCCTACAATGAGCAGTTCTTC. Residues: CASSSGYSYNEQFF.

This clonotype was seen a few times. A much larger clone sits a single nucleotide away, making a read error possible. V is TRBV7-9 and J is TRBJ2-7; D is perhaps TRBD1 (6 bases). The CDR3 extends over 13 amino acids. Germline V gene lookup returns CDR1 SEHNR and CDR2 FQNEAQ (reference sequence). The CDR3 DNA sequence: TGTGCCCGCAGCTTCGAACAGGGCTACGAGCAGTACTTC. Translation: CARSFEQGYEQYF.

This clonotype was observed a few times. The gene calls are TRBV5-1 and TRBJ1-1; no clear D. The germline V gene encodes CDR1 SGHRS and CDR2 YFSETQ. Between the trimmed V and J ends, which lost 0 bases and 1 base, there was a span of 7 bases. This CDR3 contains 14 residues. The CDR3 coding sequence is TGCGCCAGCAGCTTGGATGCCGAGAACACTGAAGCTTTCTTT. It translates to CASSLDAENTEAFF.

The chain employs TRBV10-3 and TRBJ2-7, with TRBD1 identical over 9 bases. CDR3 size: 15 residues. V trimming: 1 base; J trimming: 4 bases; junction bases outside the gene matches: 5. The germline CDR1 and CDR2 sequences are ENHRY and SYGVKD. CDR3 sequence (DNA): TGTGCCATCAGTGAGTGGGGACAGGGAATGTACGAGCAGTACTTC. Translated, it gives CAISEWGQGMYEQYF.

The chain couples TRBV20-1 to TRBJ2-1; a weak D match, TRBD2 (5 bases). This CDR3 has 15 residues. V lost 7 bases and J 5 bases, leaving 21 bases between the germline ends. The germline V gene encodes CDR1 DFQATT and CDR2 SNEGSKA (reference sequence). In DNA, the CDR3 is TGCAGTGTGAGGCCCGGGAAGGCCCACAACAATGAGCAGTTCTTC. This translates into CSVRPGKAHNNEQFF.

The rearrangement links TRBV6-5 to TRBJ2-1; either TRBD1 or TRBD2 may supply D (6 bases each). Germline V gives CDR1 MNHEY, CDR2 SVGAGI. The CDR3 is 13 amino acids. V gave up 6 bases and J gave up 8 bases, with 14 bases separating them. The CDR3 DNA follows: TGTGCCAGCAGGGATACCGGGGGCTATGAGCAGTTCTTC. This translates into CASRDTGGYEQFF.

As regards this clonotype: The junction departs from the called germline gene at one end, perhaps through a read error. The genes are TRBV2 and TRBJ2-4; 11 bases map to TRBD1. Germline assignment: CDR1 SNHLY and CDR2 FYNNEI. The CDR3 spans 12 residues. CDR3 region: CAGQGAKSIQYF. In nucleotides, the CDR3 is TGTGCCGGACAGGGGGCGAAAAGCATTCAGTACTTC.

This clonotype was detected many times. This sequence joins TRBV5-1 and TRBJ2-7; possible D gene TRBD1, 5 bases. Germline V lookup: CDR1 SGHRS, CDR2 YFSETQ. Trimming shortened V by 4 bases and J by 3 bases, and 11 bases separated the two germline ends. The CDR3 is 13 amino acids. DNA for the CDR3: TGCGCCAGCAGCGCCGACAGCAGCTACGAGCAGTACTTC. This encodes CASSADSSYEQYF.

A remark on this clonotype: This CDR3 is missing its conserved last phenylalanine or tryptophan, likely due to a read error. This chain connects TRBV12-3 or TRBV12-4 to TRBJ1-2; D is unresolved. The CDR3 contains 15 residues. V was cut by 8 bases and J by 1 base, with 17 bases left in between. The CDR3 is CASQTRISSNYGYTI. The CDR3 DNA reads TGTGCCAGCCAGACCCGGATAAGTAGTAACTATGGCTACACCATC.

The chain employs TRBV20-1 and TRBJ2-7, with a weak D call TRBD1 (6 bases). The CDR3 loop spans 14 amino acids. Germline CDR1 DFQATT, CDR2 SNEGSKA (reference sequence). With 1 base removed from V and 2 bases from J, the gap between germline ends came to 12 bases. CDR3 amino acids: CSARAGQLTYEQYF. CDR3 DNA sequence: TGCAGTGCTAGAGCCGGACAGTTGACCTACGAGCAGTACTTC.

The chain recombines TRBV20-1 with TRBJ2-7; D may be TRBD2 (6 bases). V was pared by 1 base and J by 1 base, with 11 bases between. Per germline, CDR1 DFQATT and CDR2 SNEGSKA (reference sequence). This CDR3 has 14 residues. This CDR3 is CSARGAGRSYEQYF. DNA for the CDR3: TGCAGTGCTAGAGGCGCAGGGAGGTCCTACGAGCAGTACTTC.

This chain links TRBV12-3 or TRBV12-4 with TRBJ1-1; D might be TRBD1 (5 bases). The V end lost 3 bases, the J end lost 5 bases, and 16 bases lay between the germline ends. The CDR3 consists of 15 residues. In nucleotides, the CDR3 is TGTGCCAGCAGTTTTGGAGGGGAGGGATGGACTGAAGCTTTCTTT. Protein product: CASSFGGEGWTEAFF.